These 22 T cell receptor beta chains were all obtained from the same sample, sequenced in a study of OX40 agonist ivuxolimab in advanced cancers. The library came from the immunoSEQ multiplex PCR assay. Not all clones reach the TCRdb copy of this immuneACCESS table, which keeps in-frame sequences only. Checked studies attribute under half of the gap to unresolved V genes and leave the rest unexplained. The sample table contains 90,000 to 130,000 clones; only one count was recorded for around 90% of them. The ten largest make up 0.27% of the sample. Sequenced here: CD4+ or CD8+ T cells sorted from blood, sampled in a trial of the OX40 agonist ivuxolimab. These receptors all stem from an adult with an advanced solid tumor such as melanoma, head and neck, liver or kidney cancer.

This clone was recorded once. The chain employs TRBV6-6 and TRBJ2-5, with D possibly being TRBD1 or TRBD2 (5 bases each). Trimming took off 5 bases at V and 5 bases at J, with 12 bases between the two ends. Germline loops: CDR1 MNHNY, CDR2 SVGAGI (reference sequence). The CDR3 has 13 amino acids. The CDR3 nucleotides are TGTGCCAGCAGTGGATCAGGGACGGAGACCCAGTACTTC. This translates into CASSGSGTETQYF.

The chain is built from TRBV25-1 and TRBJ2-4; 13 nucleotides line up with TRBD2. The germline V gene encodes CDR1 MGHDK and CDR2 SYGVNS. The ends lost 7 bases at V and 8 bases at J; junction bases unmatched: 11. The CDR3 sequence is 16 residues long. Written as DNA, the CDR3 is TGTGCCAGCATGGGGACTAGCGGGGCCCGAGGGTACATTCAGTACTTC. The encoded protein is CASMGTSGARGYIQYF.

The chain employs TRBV30 and TRBJ1-5; D is unclear. V was cut by 2 bases and J by 7 bases, with 15 bases left in between. The CDR3 is 14 amino acids. CDR1 and CDR2 from the germline V gene are GTSNPN and SVGIG (reference sequence). This CDR3 reads CAWSKGTEPQPQHF. As DNA, the CDR3 is TGTGCCTGGAGTAAGGGTACTGAGCCGCAGCCCCAGCATTTT.

This rearrangement joins TRBV30 to TRBJ1-1; D unclear. V was cut by 3 bases and J by 0 bases, with 8 bases left in between. The CDR3 covers 13 residues. Germline-derived CDR1 and CDR2 are GTSNPN and SVGIG (reference sequence). CDR3 sequence reads: CAWRLQLNTEAFF. The CDR3 bases are TGTGCCTGGAGGCTCCAATTGAACACTGAAGCTTTCTTT.

V gene TRBV28 combines with J gene TRBJ2-2; 9 bases match TRBD2. CDR1 and CDR2 from the germline V gene are MDHEN and SYDVKM. This CDR3 contains 16 residues. After removal of 3 bases from V and 2 bases from J, the junction contained 4 bases not matched to a gene. This chain's CDR3 is CASSFGGRGNTGELFF. The DNA of the CDR3 is TGTGCCAGCAGTTTTGGCGGGAGGGGAAACACCGGGGAGCTGTTTTTT. The whole variable domain, remainder taken from reference TRBV28 and TRBJ2-2, is DVKVTQSSRYLVKRTGEKVFLECVQDMDHENMFWYRQDPGLGLRLIYFSYDVKMKEKGDIPEGYSVSREKKERFSLILESASTNQTSMYLCASSFGGRGNTGELFFGEGSRLTVL.

This clone was detected only once. The rearrangement uses TRBV5-4 and TRBJ2-2, with 13 nucleotides matching TRBD2. V gave up 2 bases and J gave up 6 bases; unmatched junction bases: 4. Germline V gene sequence: CDR1 SGHNT, CDR2 YYREEE (reference sequence). The CDR3 runs 16 residues. CDR3 nucleotide sequence: TGTGCCAGCAGCTTCGGACTAGCGGGAGTCCCCGGGGAGCTGTTTTTT. Protein sequence: CASSFGLAGVPGELFF.

The V and J genes are TRBV4-2 and TRBJ2-3; 10 positions match TRBD2. Per germline, CDR1 LGHNA and CDR2 YNFKEQ. V was clipped by 2 bases and J by 6 bases; unmatched bases: 8. The CDR3 is made up of 16 amino acids. The CDR3 region has the DNA TGTGCCAGCAGCCAAACTAGCGGGACCAACGTGGATACGCAGTATTTT. It translates to CASSQTSGTNVDTQYF.

The V gene is TRBV7-8, the J gene TRBJ1-5; 7 nucleotides line up with TRBD1. There are 16 residues in the CDR3. The V and J ends lost 5 bases and 1 base, in that order; junction bases with no gene match: 8. The germline gives CDR1 SGHVS, CDR2 FQNEAQ. The CDR3 bases are TGTGCCAGCAGCCCGCACAGGGGAAGAAGCAATCAGCCCCAGCATTTT. It encodes CASSPHRGRSNQPQHF.

The rearrangement uses TRBV6-6 and TRBJ2-3; tentatively, D is TRBD1 (6 bases). The CDR3 consists of 14 residues. V lost 5 bases and J 6 bases, leaving 15 bases between the germline ends. In germline, CDR1 is MNHNY, CDR2 SVGAGI (reference sequence). CDR3 amino acids: CASSQGYHMDTQYF. The CDR3, as DNA: TGTGCCAGCAGTCAGGGGTACCATATGGATACGCAGTATTTT.

The chain combines TRBV9 with TRBJ2-1; no reliable D call. Trimming left V 4 bases short and J 2 bases short, with 10 bases between. Germline CDR1 reads SGDLS; CDR2 reads YYNGEE. The CDR3 has 14 amino acids. In nucleotides, the CDR3 is TGTGCCAGCAGCCTTGACGGTCCCTACAATGAGCAGTTCTTC. The encoded protein is CASSLDGPYNEQFF.

The sample holds a few counts of this clone. J is TRBJ2-5 and V is TRBV20-1; D is undetermined. Germline V gives CDR1 DFQATT, CDR2 SNEGSKA (reference sequence). The CDR3 has 11 amino acids. Trimming pared 0 bases from V and 5 bases from J, leaving 4 bases between. The CDR3 loop is CSARDGETQYF. CDR3 coding DNA: TGCAGTGCTAGAGATGGGGAGACCCAGTACTTC.

The chain couples TRBV18 to TRBJ2-4, with 10 bases matching TRBD1. This CDR3 is 16 amino acids long. Per the germline V gene, CDR1 is KGHSH and CDR2 is LQKENI. Trimming removed 2 bases from V and 2 bases from J; junction bases left unmatched: 3. CDR3 residues: CASSPGTGESKNIQYF. CDR3 coding DNA: TGTGCCAGCTCACCAGGGACAGGGGAATCCAAAAACATTCAGTACTTC.

The V gene is TRBV9, the J gene TRBJ2-5; D unclear. Germline V CDR1 and CDR2: SGDLS, YYNGEE. Trimming removed 4 bases from V and 5 bases from J, with 6 bases in between. The CDR3 contains 11 residues. The CDR3 spells CASSSPETQYF. In DNA form, the CDR3 reads TGTGCCAGCAGCTCCCCGGAGACCCAGTACTTC.

The chain recombines TRBV5-1 with TRBJ2-3, with TRBD2 matching 10 bases. The J segment lost 3 bases and the V segment lost 2 bases, leaving 6 bases of the junction unmatched. Germline assignment: CDR1 SGHRS and CDR2 YFSETQ. There are 16 residues in the CDR3. The CDR3 loop is CASSFFGTSATDTQYF. The CDR3 region has the DNA TGCGCCAGCAGCTTTTTTGGGACTAGCGCTACAGATACGCAGTATTTT. Looking up the rest from reference TRBV5-1 and TRBJ2-3 gives the full variable domain: KAGVTQTPRYLIKTRGQQVTLSCSPISGHRSVSWYQQTPGQGLQFLFEYFSETQRNKGNFPGRFSGRQFSNSRSEMNVSTLELGDSALYLCASSFFGTSATDTQYFGPGTRLTVL.

This rearrangement joins TRBV4-1 to TRBJ2-1; D is undetermined. V was shortened by 6 bases and J by 0 bases, with 24 bases between the two germline ends. From germline, CDR1 is MGHRA and CDR2 YSYEKL. CDR3 length: 19 residues. For the CDR3, the DNA is TGCGCCAGCAGTCGCCAGGCTCCCGGTCGCCCGGGCTCCTACAATGAGCAGTTCTTC. This encodes CASSRQAPGRPGSYNEQFF.

The rearrangement links TRBV19 to TRBJ1-2; no clear D. Trimming pared 2 bases from V and 7 bases from J, leaving 8 bases between. Germline CDR1 LNHDA, CDR2 SQIVND (reference sequence). The CDR3 contains 12 residues. The CDR3 spells CASSILGSGYTF. In DNA, the CDR3 is TGTGCCAGTAGTATATTAGGTTCTGGCTACACCTTC. The variable domain in full, with the rest retrieved from reference TRBV19 and TRBJ1-2, is DGGITQSPKYLFRKEGQNVTLSCEQNLNHDAMYWYRQDPGQGLRLIYYSQIVNDFQKGDIAEGYSVSREKKESFPLTVTSAQKNPTAFYLCASSILGSGYTFGSGTRLTVV.

The chain combines TRBV19 with TRBJ1-5, with unresolved D. V was shortened by 5 bases and J by 0 bases, with 11 bases between the two germline ends. The germline V gene encodes CDR1 LNHDA and CDR2 SQIVND (reference sequence). CDR3 length: 15 amino acids. The CDR3: CASSLNLYSNQPQHF. Here the CDR3 DNA reads TGTGCCAGTAGTCTAAACCTCTATAGCAATCAGCCCCAGCATTTT.

This clone was recorded once. The genes are TRBV11-2 and TRBJ2-4; perhaps D is TRBD1 or TRBD2 (6 bases each). The CDR3 loop spans 17 amino acids. CDR1 SGHAT and CDR2 FQNNGV come from the germline V gene. The V end was cut by 4 bases, the J end by 0 bases, with 16 bases between. In nucleotides, the CDR3 is TGTGCCAGCAGCTCCACGAGGGGGGAGGCAGCCAAAAACATTCAGTACTTC. Its protein is CASSSTRGEAAKNIQYF.

The CDR3 bases are TGTGCCAGCAGGTTGGAGCTGTACGCGCACCGGGGCTACACCTTC. Translation gives CASRLELYAHRGYTF. The rearrangement joins TRBV28 to TRBJ1-2; D is undetermined. The CDR3 loop spans 15 amino acids. CDR1 MDHEN and CDR2 SYDVKM come from the germline V gene. Trimming shortened V by 6 bases and J by 8 bases, and 22 bases separated the two germline ends.

The chain links TRBV5-6 to TRBJ2-3; 10 nucleotides align to TRBD2. The germline gives CDR1 SGHDT, CDR2 YYEEEE. The CDR3 is 15 amino acids. Unmatched junction bases numbered 4, after V lost 5 bases and J lost 1 base. DNA for the CDR3: TGTGCCAGCAGTCGCAGCGGGGGGGGCACAGATACGCAGTATTTT. The encoded protein is CASSRSGGGTDTQYF.

This chain connects TRBV7-2 to TRBJ1-1; D gene unclear. V was clipped by 1 base and J by 5 bases, with 8 bases between them. Germline loops: CDR1 SGHTA, CDR2 FQGNSA. CDR3 size: 13 residues. CDR3 in amino acids: CASSLVERTEAFF. As DNA, the CDR3 is TGTGCCAGCAGCTTAGTTGAGCGGACTGAAGCTTTCTTT.

Here the CDR3 reads CASSLAGGAGTEAFF. The CDR3 DNA reads TGTGCCAGCAGCTTAGCTGGGGGGGCCGGGACTGAAGCTTTCTTT. J is TRBJ1-1 and V is TRBV7-9, with D possibly TRBD1 on 6 matching bases. V shed 0 bases and J shed 5 bases, with 13 bases lying between them. Germline V gene data show CDR1 as SEHNR and CDR2 as FQNEAQ (reference sequence). CDR3 length equals 15 residues.